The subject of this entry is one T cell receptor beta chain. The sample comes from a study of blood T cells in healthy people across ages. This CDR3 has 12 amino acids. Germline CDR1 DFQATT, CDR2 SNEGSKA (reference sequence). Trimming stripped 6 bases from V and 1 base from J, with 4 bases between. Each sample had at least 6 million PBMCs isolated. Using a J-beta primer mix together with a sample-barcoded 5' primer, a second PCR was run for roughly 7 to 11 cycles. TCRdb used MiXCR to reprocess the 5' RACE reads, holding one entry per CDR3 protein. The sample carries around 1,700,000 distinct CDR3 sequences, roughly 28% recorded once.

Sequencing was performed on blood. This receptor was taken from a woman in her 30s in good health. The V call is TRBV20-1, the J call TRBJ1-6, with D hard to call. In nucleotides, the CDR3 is TGCAGTGCCAGATCCTATAATTCACCCCTCCACTTT. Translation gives CSARSYNSPLHF.